This paragraph covers one TCR beta chain sequence. The target of this receptor is not known. Base qualities are not provided; no much larger clone lies one nucleotide away. The sample is drawn from a study of CD8 T cells in ankylosing spondylitis (dated by TCRdb to 2017 to 2019). Regarding the complete study: T cell receptor beta repertoires were profiled in healthy donors and ankylosing spondylitis patients so that disease-linked TCR variants could be found. In total, the full study cohort was made up of 95 to 110 healthy donors and approximately 27 ankylosing spondylitis patients. Peripheral blood was sampled, and synovial fluid was also collected from ankylosing spondylitis patients. General findings and caveats noted by the study authors: Significant enrichment of the disease-linked clones was reported in matched synovial fluid samples from ankylosing spondylitis patients. A TCR beta motif made up of under ten highly homologous amino acid variants appeared to be characteristic of blood from ankylosing spondylitis patients. Some motif variants had previously been reported in the synovial fluid and blood of reactive arthritis patients, which suggests shared mechanisms of disease initiation. In peripheral blood, the disease-linked clones were found at relatively low frequencies and had a CD8+ phenotype.

As encoded in the germline V gene, CDR1 is SGHRS while CDR2 is YFSETQ. The V and J ends are trimmed by 6 bases and 1 base, leaving 7 bases between them. Its CDR3 holds 13 amino acids, cysteine through phenylalanine. Only the CDR3 DNA is retained, 39 bases long and in frame from the first base. Sequencing instrument: Illumina HiSeq 2500. Quantitative 5'-RACE with molecular barcodes was used to prepare TCR beta libraries. The study's own analysis went as follows. Disease-linked TCR variants were identified with a new computational method built on a probabilistic model of VDJ rearrangement. Using fastp at Q25 and MiXCR, TCRdb reprocessed the public reads and kept productive beta chains. Each CDR3 protein appears once, grouped with its most common genes and DNA. The V and J calls here are based on TCRdb, not the publication. Present in this sample are a few hundred thousand distinct CDR3 sequences, about 18% of which were seen just once. The ten largest clones add up to more than 40% of the sample.

Sequencing used blood, either unsorted or a sorted T cell fraction (not recorded which). This TCR was recovered from a male donor with ankylosing spondylitis. Recombination linked TRBV5-1 to TRBJ2-2, with the D gene not confidently named. Here the CDR3 is given as CASIAENTGELFF. The DNA sequence reads TGCGCCAGCATTGCTGAGAACACCGGGGAGCTGTTTTTT.